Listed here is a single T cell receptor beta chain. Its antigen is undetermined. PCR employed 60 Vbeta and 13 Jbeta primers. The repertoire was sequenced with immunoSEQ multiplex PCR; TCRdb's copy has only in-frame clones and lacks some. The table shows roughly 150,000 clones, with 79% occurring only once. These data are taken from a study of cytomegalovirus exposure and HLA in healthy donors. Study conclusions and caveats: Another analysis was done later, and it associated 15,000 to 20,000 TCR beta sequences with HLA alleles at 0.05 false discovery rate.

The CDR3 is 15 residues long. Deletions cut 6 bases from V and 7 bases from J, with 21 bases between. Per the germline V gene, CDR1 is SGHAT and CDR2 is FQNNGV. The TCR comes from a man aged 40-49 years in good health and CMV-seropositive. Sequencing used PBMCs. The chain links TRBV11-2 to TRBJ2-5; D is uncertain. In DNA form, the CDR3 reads TGTGCCAGCAGTGACTCTAGACGTTATCGAGGGACCCAGTACTTC. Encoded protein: CASSDSRRYRGTQYF.